This T cell receptor (beta chain) was recorded in a study of Tregs in tolerant kidney transplant recipients. Study outcomes and limitations: Antigen-driven expansion was suggested because donor-specific Tregs expanded more than all Tregs in tolerant patients.

Mixed chimerism was transient after nonmyeloablative marrow transplants from related graft donors. Concerning this clone itself: Its specificity is unknown.

V gave up 8 bases and J gave up 0 bases, with 11 bases separating them. The V gene's germline CDR1 is SNHLY and CDR2 FYNNEI. The CDR3 sequence is 14 residues long. Method: immunoSEQ multiplex PCR; TCRdb's copy keeps in-frame clones and lacks some. Found here are 81,000 or so clones, 90% to 95% of them singletons; the top ten hold roughly 1.5%. The sequenced sample was CD4+ T cells from blood (PBMCs), obtained 24 months after the transplant. The clonotype was recovered from a human patient who received a combined kidney and bone marrow transplant. Some T cells may be supplied by the graft donor. This sequence joins TRBV2 and TRBJ2-1; D gene uncertain. The CDR3 nucleotides are TGTGCCAGCCGGAACTATCTCTCCTACAATGAGCAGTTCTTC. It yields the protein CASRNYLSYNEQFF.